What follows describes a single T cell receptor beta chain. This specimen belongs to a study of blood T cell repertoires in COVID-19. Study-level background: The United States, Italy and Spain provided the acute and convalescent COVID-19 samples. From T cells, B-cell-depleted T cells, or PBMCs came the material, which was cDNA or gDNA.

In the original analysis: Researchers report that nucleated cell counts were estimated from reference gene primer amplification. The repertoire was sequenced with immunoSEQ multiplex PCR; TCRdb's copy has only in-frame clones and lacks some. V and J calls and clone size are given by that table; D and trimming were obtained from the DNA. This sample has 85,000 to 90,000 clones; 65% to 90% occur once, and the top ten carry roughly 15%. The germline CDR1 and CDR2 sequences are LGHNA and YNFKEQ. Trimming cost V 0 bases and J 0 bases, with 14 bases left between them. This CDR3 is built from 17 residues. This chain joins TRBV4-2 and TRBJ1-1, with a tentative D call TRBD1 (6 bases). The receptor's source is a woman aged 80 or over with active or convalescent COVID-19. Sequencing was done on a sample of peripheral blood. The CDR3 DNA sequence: TGTGCCAGCAGCCAAGATTTACAGGGTAGAGTGAACACTGAAGCTTTCTTT. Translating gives CASSQDLQGRVNTEAFF.